Below are 30 T cell receptor beta chains sequenced from a single sample in a study of blood T cell repertoires in COVID-19. Here immunoSEQ multiplex PCR was the method, and the copy in TCRdb shows in-frame clones only, minus some. Among some 110,000 clones listed, around 83% were seen once. The sequenced sample consisted of peripheral blood. These receptors originate from a woman of 80 years or more with acute or convalescent COVID-19.

This clone was observed a single time. This sequence joins TRBV29-1 and TRBJ1-2; TRBD1 is a possible D gene (6 bases). CDR1 is SQVTM, CDR2 ANQGSEA, per germline. V shed 8 bases and J shed 3 bases, with 19 bases lying between them. The CDR3 totals 14 residues. CDR3 DNA: TGCAGCTCTTCCTCCCGGACAGAGGACTATGGCTACACCTTC. Translation gives CSSSSRTEDYGYTF.

This chain uses TRBV7-9 with TRBJ1-1; possible D gene TRBD1, 5 bases. The V and J ends lost 2 bases and 5 bases respectively, with 9 bases between them. CDR1 and CDR2 from the germline V gene are SEHNR and FQNEAQ (reference sequence). The CDR3 consists of 13 residues. The CDR3 spells CASSLSGGTEAFF. The CDR3 nucleotides are TGTGCCAGCAGCTTATCCGGGGGAACTGAAGCTTTCTTT.

This clone was counted once. The genes are TRBV3-1 (or the pseudogene TRBV3-2) and TRBJ2-1; TRBD2 agrees at 14 bases. Germline CDR1 is LGHDT and CDR2 is YNNKEL (reference sequence). The ends lost 4 bases at V and 7 bases at J; junction bases unmatched: 3. This CDR3 region has 15 residues. CDR3 coding DNA: TGTGCCAGCAGCCGAGGGACTAGCGGGAGAAATGAGCAGTTCTTC. This translates into CASSRGTSGRNEQFF.

The V gene is TRBV9, the J gene TRBJ2-2, with a weak D call TRBD1 (6 bases). Trimming pared 0 bases from V and 3 bases from J, leaving 9 bases between. The CDR3 extends over 15 amino acids. Germline loops: CDR1 SGDLS, CDR2 YYNGEE. The CDR3 protein is CASSVARTDTGELFF. The CDR3 nucleotides read TGTGCCAGCAGCGTAGCCCGGACAGACACCGGGGAGCTGTTTTTT. Full variable domain (remainder filled in from reference TRBV9 and TRBJ2-2): DSGVTQTPKHLITATGQRVTLRCSPRSGDLSVYWYQQSLDQGLQFLIQYYNGEERAKGNILERFSAQQFPDLHSELNLSSLELGDSALYFCASSVARTDTGELFFGEGSRLTVL.

The V gene is TRBV27, the J gene TRBJ1-6, with TRBD1 identical over 9 bases. The V gene's germline CDR1 is MNHEY and CDR2 SMNVEV (reference sequence). After removal of 7 bases from V and 7 bases from J, the junction contained 11 bases not matched to a gene. This CDR3 has 16 amino acids. CDR3 protein: CASTFYPDRGNSPLHF. The CDR3 nucleotides are TGTGCCAGCACCTTTTACCCCGACAGGGGGAATTCACCCCTCCACTTT.

The genes are TRBV10-3 and TRBJ1-5; D gene uncertain. CDR1 and CDR2 (germline): ENHRY, SYGVKD. Trimming removed 3 bases at V and 3 bases at J, with 9 bases between. This CDR3 has 14 amino acids. The chain's CDR3 is CAISEGLNNQPQHF. CDR3 bases: TGTGCCATCAGTGAAGGACTGAACAATCAGCCCCAGCATTTT.

This chain uses TRBV6-4 with TRBJ2-7; a possible D gene is TRBD2 (6 bases). Germline loops: CDR1 MRHNA, CDR2 SNTAGT. This CDR3 has 16 residues. The V end lost 8 bases, the J end lost 5 bases, and 25 bases lay between the germline ends. The CDR3 nucleotides are TGTGCCAGCGGGACTGGCATCGGGCTAGCTGCCGACGAGCAGTACTTC. Residues: CASGTGIGLAADEQYF.

The rearrangement links TRBV5-1 to TRBJ2-2; D gene unclear. CDR3 length: 13 residues. Deletions cut 1 base from V and 7 bases from J, with 8 bases between. Germline-derived CDR1 and CDR2 are SGHRS and YFSETQ. The CDR3 reads CASSLTYNGELFF. The CDR3 DNA reads as TGCGCCAGCAGCTTGACCTATAACGGGGAGCTGTTTTTT.

The CDR3 loop is CASSEMGTGGFYEQYV. The CDR3 DNA follows: TGTGCCAGCAGTGAAATGGGGACAGGGGGGTTTTACGAGCAGTACGTC. This chain uses TRBV6-1 with TRBJ2-7; 11 bases are a match to TRBD1. J gave up 4 bases and V 2 bases, and 7 bases lay outside the gene matches. The CDR3 runs to 16 residues. Germline V lookup: CDR1 MNHNS, CDR2 SASEGT.

The CDR3 reads CASRDDRARTGELFF. CDR3 nucleotide sequence: TGTGCCAGCAGAGACGACAGGGCCCGCACCGGGGAGCTGTTTTTT. The chain has TRBV2 and TRBJ2-2, with TRBD1 matching over 7 bases. The germline gives CDR1 SNHLY, CDR2 FYNNEI. V lost 6 bases and J lost 4; bases outside the gene matches: 8. CDR3 size: 15 residues. Based on the CDR3 plus reference TRBV2 and TRBJ2-2, the full variable domain is EPEVTQTPSHQVTQMGQEVILRCVPISNHLYFYWYRQILGQKVEFLVSFYNNEISEKSEIFDDQFSVERPDGSNFTLKIRSTKLEDSAMYFCASRDDRARTGELFFGEGSRLTVL.

The CDR3 loop is CASSDRVTEAFF. The CDR3, as DNA: TGTGCCAGCAGTGACCGGGTGACTGAAGCTTTCTTT. The chain is built from TRBV6-1 and TRBJ1-1, with D hard to call. This CDR3 has 12 amino acids. In germline, CDR1 is MNHNS, CDR2 SASEGT. Trimming stripped 3 bases from V and 5 bases from J, with 7 bases between.

V gene TRBV18 combines with J gene TRBJ2-5, with a weak D call TRBD2 (6 bases). Per germline, CDR1 KGHSH and CDR2 LQKENI. CDR3 length: 15 amino acids. V was cut by 2 bases and J by 4 bases, with 14 bases left in between. As DNA, the CDR3 is TGTGCCAGCTCACCAAACCGGGAGAAATCAGAGACCCAGTACTTC. It codes for CASSPNREKSETQYF.

The V and J genes are TRBV5-5 and TRBJ2-1, with 8 nucleotides matching TRBD1. CDR1 is SGHKS, CDR2 YYEKEE, per germline (reference sequence). The trim removed 8 bases at V and 6 bases at J, leaving 4 bases unmatched. CDR3 length equals 12 residues. In DNA form, the CDR3 reads TGTGCCAGTGGGACAGGCCCCAATGAGCAGTTCTTC. Translation gives CASGTGPNEQFF.

The CDR3 coding sequence is TGTGCCAGTAGTATCCCGGCCGGGACAACTAGCAATCAGCCCCAGCATTTT. Encoded protein: CASSIPAGTTSNQPQHF. The chain uses TRBV19 and TRBJ1-5; a possible D gene is TRBD1 (6 bases). Deletions cut 3 bases from V and 0 bases from J, with 15 bases between. The CDR3 is 17 amino acids. Germline V gene lookup returns CDR1 LNHDA and CDR2 SQIVND (reference sequence). The full variable domain, its missing parts supplied by reference TRBV19 and TRBJ1-5, is DGGITQSPKYLFRKEGQNVTLSCEQNLNHDAMYWYRQDPGQGLRLIYYSQIVNDFQKGDIAEGYSVSREKKESFPLTVTSAQKNPTAFYLCASSIPAGTTSNQPQHFGDGTRLSIL.

This clone came up once. The chain has TRBV5-6 and TRBJ2-7, with 7 bases identical to TRBD2. The J segment lost 2 bases and the V segment lost 3 bases, leaving 5 bases of the junction unmatched. Germline V gene sequence: CDR1 SGHDT, CDR2 YYEEEE. The CDR3 extends over 14 amino acids. The CDR3 bases are TGTGCCAGCAGCTGGGGGAGGGTCACCTACGAGCAGTACGTC. Its protein product is CASSWGRVTYEQYV.

CDR3 residues: CASRRGPPANEKLFF. The DNA for the CDR3 is TGTGCCAGCAGGAGGGGGCCCCCAGCTAATGAAAAACTGTTTTTT. The chain has TRBV2 and TRBJ1-4, with TRBD1 matching 7 bases. Trimming at V came to 6 bases and at J to 3 bases, leaving 7 bases not matched to a gene. The V gene's germline CDR1 is SNHLY and CDR2 FYNNEI. The CDR3 runs 15 residues. Full variable domain (missing parts from reference TRBV2 and TRBJ1-4): EPEVTQTPSHQVTQMGQEVILRCVPISNHLYFYWYRQILGQKVEFLVSFYNNEISEKSEIFDDQFSVERPDGSNFTLKIRSTKLEDSAMYFCASRRGPPANEKLFFGSGTQLSVL.

This chain links TRBV6-5 with TRBJ1-2; 9 bases align to TRBD1. The V gene's germline CDR1 is MNHEY and CDR2 SVGAGI. V gave up 0 bases and J gave up 4 bases; unmatched junction bases: 3. This CDR3 has 15 residues. The CDR3 sequence: CASSYSGQGTYGYTF. The CDR3 region has the DNA TGTGCCAGCAGTTACTCGGGACAGGGAACCTATGGCTACACCTTC.

The CDR3 protein is CASSSKFAGSTEAFF. CDR3 in DNA: TGTGCCAGCAGCTCCAAATTCGCGGGGAGCACTGAAGCTTTCTTT. The rearrangement links TRBV5-4 to TRBJ1-1; D not certain. V gave up 3 bases and J gave up 4 bases, with 16 bases separating them. Germline V gene data show CDR1 as SGHNT and CDR2 as YYREEE (reference sequence). This CDR3 spans 15 amino acids.

The V call is TRBV27, the J call TRBJ1-2; TRBD1 aligns across 10 bases. In germline, CDR1 is MNHEY, CDR2 SMNVEV (reference sequence). V gave up 5 bases and J gave up 3 bases; unmatched junction bases: 3. This CDR3 spans 14 amino acids. In nucleotides, the CDR3 is TGTGCCAGCAGTCCCGGGACAGGGGACTATGGCTACACCTTC. Amino acid sequence: CASSPGTGDYGYTF.

V and J are TRBV6-6 and TRBJ2-4; D is possibly TRBD2 (5 bases). CDR1 and CDR2 from the germline V gene are MNHNY and SVGAGI (reference sequence). The CDR3 is 13 residues long. The V end was cut by 8 bases, the J end by 5 bases, with 13 bases between. The DNA for the CDR3 is TGTGCCAGCGCCATCGCGGAGGAAAACATTCAGTACTTC. It yields the protein CASAIAEENIQYF.

The V call is TRBV9, the J call TRBJ1-1, with a tentative D call TRBD1 (6 bases). Trimming shortened V by 4 bases and J by 0 bases, and 7 bases separated the two germline ends. This CDR3 has 13 amino acids. Germline V CDR1 and CDR2: SGDLS, YYNGEE. The CDR3 DNA follows: TGTGCCAGCAGCACAGGGTTGAACACTGAAGCTTTCTTT. Its protein product is CASSTGLNTEAFF.

This chain links TRBV12-3 or TRBV12-4 with TRBJ1-2; D is undetermined. Trimming shortened V by 6 bases and J by 4 bases, and 12 bases separated the two germline ends. The CDR3 has 13 residues. CDR3 nucleotides: TGTGCCAGCAGCTCCACAGTAGTCTATGGCTACACCTTC. Its translation: CASSSTVVYGYTF.

The chain employs TRBV2 and TRBJ2-7, with a tentative D call TRBD1 (6 bases). V lost 0 bases and J lost 6, with 15 bases in between. In germline, CDR1 is SNHLY, CDR2 FYNNEI. The length of the CDR3 is 15 residues. The CDR3 here is CASSEAPRTVGEQYF. CDR3 DNA sequence: TGTGCCAGCAGTGAAGCGCCCCGGACAGTTGGCGAGCAGTACTTC.

This chain links TRBV6-5 with TRBJ2-4; a weak D match, TRBD2 (5 bases). CDR1 is MNHEY, CDR2 SVGAGI, per germline. The CDR3 contains 14 residues. The germline V and J ends were trimmed by 6 bases and 3 bases, with 12 bases remaining between them. The CDR3 DNA follows: TGTGCCAGCAGAAGCAGAGAGGGCAAAAACATTCAGTACTTC. It is translated as CASRSREGKNIQYF.

This clone was counted a single time. The J gene is TRBJ2-2, the V gene TRBV2, with D hard to call. The germline V gene has CDR1 SNHLY and CDR2 FYNNEI. Trimming stripped 3 bases from V and 4 bases from J, with 15 bases between. This CDR3 has 16 amino acids. The CDR3 is CASSDYSPSITGELFF. In DNA form, the CDR3 reads TGTGCCAGCAGTGATTATAGTCCCTCGATCACCGGGGAGCTGTTTTTT.

V and J are TRBV24-1 and TRBJ1-1, with 7 positions matching TRBD1. The V gene's germline CDR1 is KGHDR and CDR2 SFDVKD. The CDR3 has 14 residues. V was clipped by 7 bases and J by 6 bases; unmatched bases: 10. CDR3 sequence: CATRKTGSEAEAFF. The CDR3 coding sequence is TGTGCCACCAGGAAGACAGGGTCTGAGGCTGAAGCTTTCTTT.

The chain joins TRBV28 to TRBJ1-5; 12 bases fit TRBD1. The J segment lost 6 bases and the V segment lost 3 bases, leaving 3 bases of the junction unmatched. The V gene's germline CDR1 is MDHEN and CDR2 SYDVKM. There are 15 residues in the CDR3. The CDR3 reads CASSLGQGAGQPQHF. The CDR3 DNA reads TGTGCCAGCAGTTTGGGACAGGGGGCTGGTCAGCCCCAGCATTTT.

The rearrangement links TRBV9 to TRBJ2-7, with D perhaps matching TRBD1 (6 bases). The CDR3 runs to 15 residues. Trimming stripped 0 bases from V and 4 bases from J, with 14 bases between. CDR1 and CDR2 (germline): SGDLS, YYNGEE. CDR3 in amino acids: CASSVGPGVFYEQYF. The CDR3, as DNA: TGTGCCAGCAGCGTAGGCCCAGGGGTTTTTTACGAGCAGTACTTC.

V and J are TRBV5-1 and TRBJ2-3, with 7 bases aligning to TRBD2. This CDR3 region has 15 residues. J gave up 5 bases and V 7 bases, and 13 bases lay outside the gene matches. CDR1 is SGHRS, CDR2 YFSETQ, per germline. The CDR3 is CASGGGRANGDTQYF. The CDR3 DNA reads as TGCGCCAGCGGGGGAGGGAGGGCGAATGGAGATACGCAGTATTTT.

This rearrangement joins TRBV19 to TRBJ2-2; 9 nucleotides line up with TRBD1. The J segment lost 4 bases and the V segment lost 7 bases, leaving 7 bases of the junction unmatched. The CDR3 length is 15 residues. Germline V lookup: CDR1 LNHDA, CDR2 SQIVND (reference sequence). The CDR3 reads CASTPDRGSTGELFF. The CDR3 bases are TGTGCCAGTACCCCGGACAGGGGCAGCACCGGGGAGCTGTTTTTT.